The 23 T cell receptor beta chains below were found in one sample sequenced in a study of shared clonotypes between healthy human individuals. Assay: immunoSEQ multiplex PCR; the TCRdb copy retains only in-frame clones and omits some. The repertoire holds some 96,000 clones, around 47% seen once, with about 15% in the top ten. The sample was PBMCs. The receptors come from a woman aged 35 to 49 in good health. Some clones in this sample may be carry-over from other donors' samples.

CDR3 sequence reads: CASTPRGAGGDGQYF. The CDR3 region has the DNA TGTGCCAGCACCCCCAGGGGGGCAGGGGGCGACGGGCAGTACTTC. This chain links TRBV6-1 with TRBJ2-7, with 8 bases that match TRBD1. From germline, CDR1 is MNHNS and CDR2 SASEGT. With V trimmed by 7 bases and J by 9 bases, 17 bases remained unmatched. CDR3 length: 15 amino acids.

This clone has at least ten counts. This chain uses TRBV6-1 with TRBJ2-1, with TRBD1 matching over 10 bases. V was clipped by 6 bases and J by 8 bases; unmatched bases: 10. Germline CDR1 and CDR2: MNHNS and SASEGT. This CDR3 region has 15 residues. Written as DNA, the CDR3 is TGTGCCAGCAGCGCTGGGACAGGGGAGACGGATGAGCAGTTCTTC. Translated: CASSAGTGETDEQFF.

This clone was seen ten or more times. The rearrangement uses TRBV6-6 and TRBJ1-5; D ambiguous. Germline lookup yields CDR1 MNHNY and CDR2 SVGAGI (reference sequence). Deletions cut 6 bases from V and 3 bases from J, with 9 bases between. The CDR3 consists of 13 residues. In DNA form, the CDR3 reads TGTGCCAGCAGAGGGTGGAACAATCAGCCCCAGCATTTT. Its protein product is CASRGWNNQPQHF.

This clone was seen at least ten times. The V gene is TRBV6-1, the J gene TRBJ2-5; D ambiguous. The CDR3 totals 14 residues. Germline V gene lookup returns CDR1 MNHNS and CDR2 SASEGT. The V and J ends lost 5 bases and 5 bases respectively, with 15 bases between them. CDR3 DNA: TGTGCCAGCAGTAAAAGGGAAAATAGCGAGACCCAGTACTTC. As protein: CASSKRENSETQYF.

Points on this clone: This sequence is one base from a far larger clone and is likely a read error. This chain connects TRBV28 to TRBJ2-5; 7 bases are shared with TRBD1. From germline, CDR1 is MDHEN and CDR2 SYDVKM. This CDR3 is 14 amino acids long. J was trimmed by 9 bases and V by 6 bases; bases with no gene match: 13. This CDR3 reads CASRPRGSPAAQYF. The CDR3 DNA reads TGTGCCAGCAGACCCAGGGGGAGCCCGGCGGCCCAGTACTTC.

This clone counts as medium-sized. V usage is TRBV6-1 and J usage is TRBJ1-2; tentatively, D is TRBD1 (5 bases). There are 13 residues in the CDR3. Germline V gene lookup returns CDR1 MNHNS and CDR2 SASEGT. The germline V and J ends were trimmed by 2 bases and 4 bases, with 8 bases remaining between them. The CDR3 sequence: CASSEQGIYGYTF. As DNA, the CDR3 is TGTGCCAGCAGTGAACAGGGTATCTATGGCTACACCTTC.

The gene calls are TRBV11-2 and TRBJ2-7, with unresolved D. CDR3 length equals 14 residues. V dropped 0 bases and J dropped 3 bases, with 9 bases sitting between them. CDR1 SGHAT and CDR2 FQNNGV come from the germline V gene. CDR3 in amino acids: CASSLDGDGYEQYF. DNA of the CDR3: TGTGCCAGCAGCTTAGATGGAGACGGCTACGAGCAGTACTTC.

This clone was recorded a few times. The chain couples TRBV27 to TRBJ1-4; 11 nucleotides line up with TRBD1. Germline values: CDR1 MNHEY, CDR2 SMNVEV (reference sequence). The CDR3 spans 15 residues. The V gene end was trimmed by 6 bases and the J gene end by 7 bases; junction bases not matched to a gene: 7. This CDR3 reads CASRAGQGEVEKLFF. Written as DNA, the CDR3 is TGTGCCAGCAGGGCGGGACAGGGGGAAGTTGAAAAACTGTTTTTT.

This clone has ten or more counts. Within the sample, other DNA sequences also encode this same CDR3. The chain couples TRBV11-3 to TRBJ2-3; a possible D gene is TRBD1 (5 bases). Germline CDR1 SGHNT, CDR2 YENEEA. The CDR3 is 14 amino acids. Trimming shortened V by 1 base and J by 1 base, and 6 bases separated the two germline ends. The CDR3 sequence is CASSLGRGTDTQYF. The CDR3 DNA reads as TGTGCCAGCAGCTTAGGCAGGGGCACAGATACGCAGTATTTT.

This clone was observed a handful of times. The chain recombines TRBV18 with TRBJ2-7, with 10 bases lining up with TRBD1. Per germline, CDR1 KGHSH and CDR2 LQKENI. This CDR3 spans 13 amino acids. Trimming cost V 4 bases and J 5 bases; bases outside gene matches: 2. This CDR3 is CASSRQGANEQYF. The CDR3 nucleotides are TGTGCCAGCTCACGACAGGGGGCGAACGAGCAGTACTTC.

This clone was counted at least ten times. The V call is TRBV12-5, the J call TRBJ2-1; perhaps D is TRBD1 or TRBD2 (5 bases each). V gave up 1 base and J gave up 8 bases, with 30 bases separating them. The CDR3 sequence is 20 residues long. The germline V gene encodes CDR1 LGHNT and CDR2 FRNRAP. This CDR3 reads CASGLAPTFSGPPNQDEQFF. The DNA of the CDR3 is TGTGCTAGTGGTTTGGCCCCTACGTTTTCGGGACCACCGAACCAAGATGAGCAGTTCTTC.

This clone has a handful of counts. The chain combines TRBV29-1 with TRBJ1-2; D is ambiguous. The CDR3 contains 10 residues. V was clipped by 3 bases and J by 7 bases, with 6 bases between them. Germline V gene lookup returns CDR1 SQVTM and CDR2 ANQGSEA. CDR3: CSVDIGGYTF. In DNA, the CDR3 is TGCAGCGTTGATATTGGTGGCTACACCTTC.

This chain connects TRBV7-2 to TRBJ2-7; D is unresolved. CDR3 size: 15 residues. CDR1 SGHTA and CDR2 FQGNSA come from the germline V gene. V was shortened by 3 bases and J by 2 bases, with 14 bases between the two germline ends. This CDR3 reads CASSFRGTVTYEQYF. In DNA, the CDR3 is TGTGCCAGCAGCTTTCGCGGAACAGTCACCTACGAGCAGTACTTC.

The genes are TRBV7-9 and TRBJ1-3; no firm D call. This CDR3 has 15 amino acids. CDR1 is SEHNR and CDR2 is FQNEAQ in the germline V gene (reference sequence). Deletions cut 3 bases from V and 2 bases from J, with 11 bases between. This chain's CDR3 is CASSFLGSAGNTIYF. CDR3 nucleotide sequence: TGTGCCAGCAGCTTTCTCGGTAGTGCTGGAAACACCATATATTTT.

This chain connects TRBV7-2 to TRBJ2-7; either TRBD1 or TRBD2 may fit D (5 bases each). Germline V lookup: CDR1 SGHTA, CDR2 FQGNSA. The length of the CDR3 is 13 residues. V shed 5 bases and J shed 5 bases, with 13 bases lying between them. As DNA, the CDR3 is TGTGCCAGCAGCCGGGACGGTGCCCACGAGCAGTACTTC. Translation: CASSRDGAHEQYF.

The chain has TRBV6-1 and TRBJ2-7, with TRBD1 matching over 10 bases. The CDR3 is 16 amino acids. The germline CDR1 and CDR2 sequences are MNHNS and SASEGT. V lost 3 bases, J lost 2 bases, and 7 bases stayed unmatched. CDR3 nucleotide sequence: TGTGCCAGCAGTGACTGGGGGACAGGGGTCGCCTACGAGCAGTACTTC. Residues: CASSDWGTGVAYEQYF.

With respect to this clone: One end of the junction varies from germline; a read error may be responsible. This rearrangement joins TRBV6-6 to TRBJ2-7; D possibly uses TRBD1 or TRBD2 (5 bases each). CDR3 length equals 12 residues. Germline lookup yields CDR1 MNHNY and CDR2 SVGAGI (reference sequence). The chain's CDR3 is CAISAQGGEQYF. CDR3 sequence (DNA): TGTGCCATCAGTGCCCAGGGCGGGGAGCAGTACTTC.

The chain joins TRBV18 to TRBJ2-5, with 9 bases matching TRBD2. The CDR3 extends over 13 amino acids. CDR1 and CDR2 (germline): KGHSH, LQKENI. Trimming cost V 4 bases and J 7 bases; bases outside gene matches: 4. CDR3 sequence (DNA): TGTGCCAGCTCACTAGCGGGAGATGCGACCCAGTACTTC. Amino acids: CASSLAGDATQYF.

This chain links TRBV2 with TRBJ2-7, with 7 bases lining up with TRBD1. CDR1 is SNHLY and CDR2 is FYNNEI in the germline V gene. There are 15 residues in the CDR3. V lost 1 base and J lost 0; bases outside the gene matches: 3. The CDR3 here is CASSEGGTASYEQYF. The CDR3 bases are TGTGCCAGCAGTGAAGGTGGGACAGCCTCCTACGAGCAGTACTTC.

Notes on this clone: A far larger clone is one nucleotide away, so this likely arose from a read error. The same CDR3 arises from other DNA sequences in this sample as well. The chain carries TRBV9 and TRBJ2-7, with D tentatively TRBD2 (6 bases). CDR3 length equals 15 residues. Germline assignment: CDR1 SGDLS and CDR2 YYNGEE. The CDR3: CASSVGPGDDYEQYF. The CDR3 coding sequence is TGTGCCAGCAGCGTAGGGCCGGGGGACGACTACGAGCAATACTTC.

The chain combines TRBV5-1 with TRBJ2-5, with 13 bases aligning to TRBD2. Losses at the gene ends were 4 bases for V and 5 bases for J; bases not matched to a gene: 5. Germline-derived CDR1 and CDR2 are SGHRS and YFSETQ. The CDR3 has 15 amino acids. The CDR3 protein is CASSRTSGRRETQYF. CDR3 in DNA: TGCGCCAGCAGCAGGACTAGCGGGAGAAGGGAGACCCAGTACTTC.

The chain combines TRBV2 with TRBJ1-5; D not certain. The CDR3 loop spans 13 amino acids. V shed 4 bases and J shed 3 bases, with 7 bases lying between them. The germline V gene has CDR1 SNHLY and CDR2 FYNNEI. Here the CDR3 reads CASSAQSNQPQHF. The CDR3 nucleotides are TGTGCCAGCAGTGCACAGTCCAATCAGCCCCAGCATTTT.

CDR3 protein: CAWSRDRLATNEKLFF. The CDR3 DNA reads as TGTGCCTGGAGTCGGGACAGGCTTGCAACTAATGAAAAACTGTTTTTT. The genes are TRBV30 and TRBJ1-4, with 8 positions matching TRBD1. Germline CDR1 is GTSNPN and CDR2 is SVGIG (reference sequence). The trim removed 2 bases at V and 0 bases at J, leaving 5 bases unmatched. CDR3 length: 16 amino acids.